Given below is one TCR beta chain in context. Germline loops: CDR1 SGHVS, CDR2 FNYEAQ. The V and J ends lost 5 bases and 2 bases respectively, with 20 bases between them. The CDR3 sequence is 17 residues long. The data were taken from a study of T cell changes during pregnancy in multiple sclerosis. Only in-frame clones appear in the TCRdb table, and some are missing; sequencing was by immunoSEQ multiplex PCR. The sample shows about 62,000 clones, about 88% of them seen only once. The input for sequencing was peripheral blood, taken in the first trimester of pregnancy. The receptor was derived from a female donor with multiple sclerosis, enrolled in a pregnancy study. The rearrangement links TRBV7-6 to TRBJ2-3, with a possible D match to TRBD2 (6 bases). CDR3 coding DNA: TGTGCCAGCAGCAAATATCCGGGACTTGAGAACACAGATACGCAGTATTTT. This encodes CASSKYPGLENTDTQYF.